Sequencing of this T cell receptor beta chain was carried out in a study of metastatic and nonmetastatic thyroid tumors. At the level of the study: Malignant and benign thyroid patients had repertoires compared in peripheral blood and tumor or nodule tissue.

Original methodology: A distant-metastasis classifier for papillary thyroid cancer was built using CDR3 differences across clinicopathological groups. TCRdb reprocessed the PCR reads via MiXCR. The V and J calls were not made by the authors but by TCRdb's processing. The table lists over 15,000 clones, over 3.5% of them singletons. This clone was seen more than once but under ten times. This CDR3 contains 14 residues. V was pared by 5 bases and J by 3 bases, with 14 bases between. Per the germline V gene, CDR1 is MNHNS and CDR2 is SASEGT. Every patient underwent thyroid surgery untreated. This receptor was identified in a female donor with papillary thyroid cancer or a benign thyroid nodule (not recorded which). Some clones in this sample may be carry-over from other donors' samples. Sample: tumor tissue. The chain links TRBV6-1 to TRBJ2-7; no reliable D call. The CDR3 protein is CASSPNDQYYEQYF. The DNA of the CDR3 is TGTGCCAGCAGTCCAAACGATCAATACTACGAGCAGTACTTC.